This T cell receptor beta chain was documented in a study of shared clonotypes between healthy human individuals. Sequencing used immunoSEQ multiplex PCR; TCRdb keeps in-frame clones, though not all of them. Found here are nearly 600,000 clones, roughly 95% of them singletons; the top ten hold 0.11%. CD45RO negativity and positive selection for CCR7 defined naive CD8 cells, a population that excluded terminally differentiated effector memory CD45RA+ cells. Germline-derived CDR1 and CDR2 are MNHEY and SMNVEV (reference sequence). Germline trimming cut 5 bases from V and 4 bases from J; bases unmatched to any gene: 7. The CDR3 loop spans 16 amino acids.

Sequencing was done on a sample of naive CD8+ T cells sorted from blood. The chain is built from TRBV27 and TRBJ2-1; 11 positions match TRBD2. The origin of this receptor is a woman in her 30s in good health. The DNA of the CDR3 is TGTGCCAGCAGTCCCTGGGGACTAGCGGCATACAATGAGCAGTTCTTC. It specifies CASSPWGLAAYNEQFF.